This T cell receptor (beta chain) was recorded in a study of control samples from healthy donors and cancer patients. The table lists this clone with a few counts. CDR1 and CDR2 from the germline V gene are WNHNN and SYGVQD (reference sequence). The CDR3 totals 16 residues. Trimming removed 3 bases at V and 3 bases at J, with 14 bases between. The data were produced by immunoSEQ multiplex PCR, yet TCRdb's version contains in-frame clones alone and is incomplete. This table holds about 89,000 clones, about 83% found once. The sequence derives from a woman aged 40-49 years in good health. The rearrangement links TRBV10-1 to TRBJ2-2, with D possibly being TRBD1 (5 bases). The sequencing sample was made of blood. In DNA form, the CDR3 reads TGCGCCAGCAGTGAAGGAACAGGAGTTGACACCGGGGAGCTGTTTTTT. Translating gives CASSEGTGVDTGELFF.